This is a list of T cell receptor beta chains from one sample in a study of cytomegalovirus exposure and HLA in healthy donors. Generated by immunoSEQ multiplex PCR, the TCRdb table keeps only in-frame clones and is missing some. In the table there are around 150,000 clones, 70% to 85% of which are singletons. Sequencing used PBMCs. The source is a man aged 35 to 55 in good health and CMV-seropositive. Both conserved end residues are part of each CDR3. Fields, in order: D gene, J gene, V gene, clone size, CDR3 protein, CDR3 DNA. D genes are given only for firm matches. Clone size is stated in some rows and not others, as once, few, many or a class when expanded.

TRBD1 | TRBJ2-1 | TRBV4-1 | . | CASSQFRDRAVEQFF | TGCGCCAGCAGCCAATTCCGGGACAGGGCCGTTGAGCAGTTCTTC
. | TRBJ1-2 | TRBV5-4 | . | CASSLDRENYGYTF | TGTGCCAGCAGCTTGGACAGGGAGAACTATGGCTACACCTTC
TRBD2 | TRBJ2-7 | TRBV28 | few | CASSLAPGAGGYVGQYF | TGTGCCAGCAGTTTAGCCCCTGGGGCGGGAGGGTACGTCGGGCAGTACTTC
TRBD2 | TRBJ2-1 | TRBV29-1 | few | CSVGGSGSWNEQFF | TGCAGCGTTGGTGGGAGCGGGAGTTGGAATGAGCAGTTCTTC
TRBD1 | TRBJ1-2 | TRBV5-1 | . | CASSSQPGGQGARGYGYTF | TGCGCCAGCAGCTCCCAACCCGGGGGACAGGGGGCGAGGGGCTATGGCTACACCTTC
. | TRBJ1-1 | TRBV10-3 | . | CATGQMNTEAFF | TGTGCCACCGGACAGATGAACACTGAAGCTTTCTTT
. | TRBJ1-4 | TRBV5-1 | . | CASSLVTTSTNEKLFF | TGCGCCAGCAGCTTGGTAACGACATCAACTAATGAAAAACTGTTTTTT
. | TRBJ2-7 | TRBV11-2 | . | CASSLSASETYEQYF | TGTGCCAGCAGCTTATCCGCTAGCGAGACCTACGAGCAGTACTTC
. | TRBJ2-3 | TRBV7-3 | . | CASSLRSRADTQYF | TGTGCCAGCAGCTTAAGGTCGCGGGCAGATACGCAGTATTTT
TRBD1 | TRBJ1-6 | TRBV27 | . | CASSERTGRSPLHF | TGTGCCAGCAGTGAGAGGACAGGGCGTTCACCCCTCCACTTT
. | TRBJ2-3 | TRBV5-1 | . | CASETGSSTDTQYF | TGCGCCAGCGAGACAGGTTCTAGCACAGATACGCAGTATTTT